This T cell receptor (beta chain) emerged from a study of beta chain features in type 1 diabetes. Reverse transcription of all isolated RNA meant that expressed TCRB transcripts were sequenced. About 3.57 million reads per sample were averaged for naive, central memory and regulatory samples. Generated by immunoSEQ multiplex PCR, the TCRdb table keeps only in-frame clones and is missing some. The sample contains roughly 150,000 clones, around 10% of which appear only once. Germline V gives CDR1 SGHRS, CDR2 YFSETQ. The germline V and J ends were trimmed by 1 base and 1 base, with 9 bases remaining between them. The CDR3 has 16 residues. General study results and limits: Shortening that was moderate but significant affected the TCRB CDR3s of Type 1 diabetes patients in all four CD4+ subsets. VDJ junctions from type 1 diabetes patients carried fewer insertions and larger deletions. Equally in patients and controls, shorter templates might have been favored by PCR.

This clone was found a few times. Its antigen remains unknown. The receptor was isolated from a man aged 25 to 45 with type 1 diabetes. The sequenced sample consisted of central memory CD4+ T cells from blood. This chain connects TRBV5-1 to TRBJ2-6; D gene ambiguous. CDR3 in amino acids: CASSLMADSGANVLTF. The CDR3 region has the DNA TGCGCCAGCAGCTTGATGGCGGATTCTGGGGCCAACGTCCTGACTTTC. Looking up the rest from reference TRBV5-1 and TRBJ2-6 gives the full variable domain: KAGVTQTPRYLIKTRGQQVTLSCSPISGHRSVSWYQQTPGQGLQFLFEYFSETQRNKGNFPGRFSGRQFSNSRSEMNVSTLELGDSALYLCASSLMADSGANVLTFGAGSRLTVL.